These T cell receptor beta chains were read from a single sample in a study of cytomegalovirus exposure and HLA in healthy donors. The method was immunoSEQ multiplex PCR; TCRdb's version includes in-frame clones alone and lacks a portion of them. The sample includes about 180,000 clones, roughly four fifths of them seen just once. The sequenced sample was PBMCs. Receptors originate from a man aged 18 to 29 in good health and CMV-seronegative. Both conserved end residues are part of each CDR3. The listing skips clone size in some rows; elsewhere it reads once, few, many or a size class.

CDR3aa: CASSLAGGPETQYF
j_gene: TRBJ2-5
v_gene: TRBV7-8
abundance: NA

CDR3aa: CASSISGGHTDTQYF
j_gene: TRBJ2-3
v_gene: TRBV7-3
abundance: NA

CDR3aa: CASSVEGTSRETQYF
j_gene: TRBJ2-5
v_gene: TRBV9
abundance: NA

CDR3aa: CASSLRRRQGTPYEQYF
j_gene: TRBJ2-7
v_gene: TRBV14
abundance: NA

CDR3aa: CASSLSGRTQVDTQYF
j_gene: TRBJ2-3
v_gene: TRBV5-4
abundance: few

CDR3aa: CASSWGDREFYTIYF
j_gene: TRBJ1-3
v_gene: TRBV5-1
abundance: NA

CDR3aa: CASSQERGGRYTGELFF
j_gene: TRBJ2-2
v_gene: TRBV4-1
abundance: NA

CDR3aa: CASSLRESPDTQYF
j_gene: TRBJ2-3
v_gene: TRBV7-8
abundance: NA

CDR3aa: CASSSRNSPLHF
j_gene: TRBJ1-6
v_gene: TRBV6-5
abundance: NA

CDR3aa: CASSSRPGTSGVGQYF
j_gene: TRBJ2-7
v_gene: TRBV19
abundance: NA

CDR3aa: CASSTDRDQPQHF
j_gene: TRBJ1-5
v_gene: TRBV19
abundance: NA

CDR3aa: CASSHRLAGGPQNEQFF
j_gene: TRBJ2-1
v_gene: TRBV14
abundance: NA

CDR3aa: CASSELAGTDTQYF
j_gene: TRBJ2-3
v_gene: TRBV6-4
abundance: NA

CDR3aa: CASSLSGGGYEQYF
j_gene: TRBJ2-7
v_gene: TRBV27
abundance: NA

CDR3aa: CASSPGTGVQPQHF
j_gene: TRBJ1-5
v_gene: TRBV18
abundance: NA

CDR3aa: CAWSRDGEALRSLEQYF
j_gene: TRBJ2-7
v_gene: TRBV30
abundance: NA

CDR3aa: CASSFGTGVSGANVLTF
j_gene: TRBJ2-6
v_gene: TRBV9
abundance: NA

CDR3aa: CASTRRSQGPSGANVLTF
j_gene: TRBJ2-6
v_gene: TRBV19
abundance: NA

CDR3aa: CATLGVLGANQPQHF
j_gene: TRBJ1-5
v_gene: TRBV6-1
abundance: once

CDR3aa: CASSETGLYGYTF
j_gene: TRBJ1-2
v_gene: TRBV27
abundance: NA

CDR3aa: CSARAGNEQYF
j_gene: NA
v_gene: TRBV20-1
abundance: NA

CDR3aa: CASSQVARVGVGYTF
j_gene: TRBJ1-2
v_gene: TRBV4-1
abundance: NA

CDR3aa: CASSTQGYEQYF
j_gene: TRBJ2-7
v_gene: TRBV21-1
abundance: NA

CDR3aa: CASSEGESGQPQHF
j_gene: TRBJ1-5
v_gene: TRBV6-5
abundance: NA

CDR3aa: CAISGAGEGRTEAFF
j_gene: TRBJ1-1
v_gene: TRBV10-3
abundance: NA

CDR3aa: CASTVWTGSRSGYTF
j_gene: TRBJ1-2
v_gene: TRBV19
abundance: few

CDR3aa: CASRLAGGADTQYF
j_gene: TRBJ2-3
v_gene: TRBV6-1
abundance: NA

CDR3aa: CASSSGTLGGEQFF
j_gene: TRBJ2-1
v_gene: TRBV5-1
abundance: NA

CDR3aa: CASSPDPGGNQPQHF
j_gene: TRBJ1-5
v_gene: TRBV6-1
abundance: NA

CDR3aa: CASTDWGLAGEEQFF
j_gene: TRBJ2-1
v_gene: TRBV11-2
abundance: NA

CDR3aa: CASSLTGGETQYF
j_gene: TRBJ2-5
v_gene: TRBV28
abundance: once

CDR3aa: CASSSQGLGATEAFF
j_gene: TRBJ1-1
v_gene: TRBV7-9
abundance: NA

CDR3aa: CASSLRTGNYNEQFF
j_gene: TRBJ2-1
v_gene: TRBV5-6
abundance: NA

CDR3aa: CATSRASGQLYGYTF
j_gene: TRBJ1-2
v_gene: TRBV15
abundance: few

CDR3aa: CAWGQFRETQYF
j_gene: TRBJ2-5
v_gene: TRBV30
abundance: NA

CDR3aa: CASSLSRQALTGELFF
j_gene: TRBJ2-2
v_gene: TRBV27
abundance: NA

CDR3aa: CASSEMSRATEAFF
j_gene: TRBJ1-1
v_gene: TRBV2
abundance: NA